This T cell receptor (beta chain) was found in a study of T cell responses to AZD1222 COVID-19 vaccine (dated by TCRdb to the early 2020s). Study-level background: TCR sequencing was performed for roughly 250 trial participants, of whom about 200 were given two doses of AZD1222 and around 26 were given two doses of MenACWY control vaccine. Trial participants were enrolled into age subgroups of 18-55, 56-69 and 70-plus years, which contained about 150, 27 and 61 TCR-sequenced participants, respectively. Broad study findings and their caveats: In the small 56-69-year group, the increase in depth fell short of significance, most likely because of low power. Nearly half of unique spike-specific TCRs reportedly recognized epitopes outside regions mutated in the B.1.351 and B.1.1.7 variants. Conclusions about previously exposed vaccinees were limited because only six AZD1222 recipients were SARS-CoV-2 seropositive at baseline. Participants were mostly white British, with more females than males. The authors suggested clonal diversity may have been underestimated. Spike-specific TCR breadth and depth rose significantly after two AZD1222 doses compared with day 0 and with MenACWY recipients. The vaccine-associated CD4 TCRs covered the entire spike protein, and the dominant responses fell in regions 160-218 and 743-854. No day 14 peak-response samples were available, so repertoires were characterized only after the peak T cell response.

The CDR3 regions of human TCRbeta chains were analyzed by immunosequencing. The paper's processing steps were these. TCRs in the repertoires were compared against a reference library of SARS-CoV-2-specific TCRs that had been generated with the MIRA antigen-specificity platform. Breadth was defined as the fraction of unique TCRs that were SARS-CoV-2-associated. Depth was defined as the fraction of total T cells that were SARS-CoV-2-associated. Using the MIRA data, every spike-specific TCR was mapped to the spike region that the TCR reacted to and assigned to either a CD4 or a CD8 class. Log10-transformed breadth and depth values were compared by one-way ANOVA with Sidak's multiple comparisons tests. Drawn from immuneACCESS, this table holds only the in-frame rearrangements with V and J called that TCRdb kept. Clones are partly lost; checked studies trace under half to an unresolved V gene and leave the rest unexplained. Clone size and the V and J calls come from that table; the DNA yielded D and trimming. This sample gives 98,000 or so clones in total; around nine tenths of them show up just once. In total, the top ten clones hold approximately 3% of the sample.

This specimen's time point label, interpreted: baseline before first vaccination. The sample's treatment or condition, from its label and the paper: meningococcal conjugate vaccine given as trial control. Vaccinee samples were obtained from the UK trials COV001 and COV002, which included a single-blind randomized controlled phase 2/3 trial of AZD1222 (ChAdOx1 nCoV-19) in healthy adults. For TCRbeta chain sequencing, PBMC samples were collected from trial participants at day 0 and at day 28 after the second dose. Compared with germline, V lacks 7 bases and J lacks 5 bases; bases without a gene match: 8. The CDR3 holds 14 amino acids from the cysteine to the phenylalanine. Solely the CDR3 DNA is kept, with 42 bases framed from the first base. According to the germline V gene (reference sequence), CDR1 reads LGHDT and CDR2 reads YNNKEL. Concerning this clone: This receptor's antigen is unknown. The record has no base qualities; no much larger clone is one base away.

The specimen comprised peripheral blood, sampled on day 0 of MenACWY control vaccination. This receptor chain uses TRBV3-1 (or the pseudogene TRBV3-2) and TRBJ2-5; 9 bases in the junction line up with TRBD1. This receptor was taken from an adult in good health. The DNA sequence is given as TGTGCCAGCACCCGTCAGACAGGGGGGGAGACCCAGTACTTC. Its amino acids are CASTRQTGGETQYF.